The clone carrying this T cell receptor (beta chain) was recorded once. The data were obtained in a study of shared clonotypes between healthy human individuals. Across the whole study: The study used three CD4 naive, three CD4 memory, two CD8 naive and one CD8 memory plate per donor.

Germline V gene lookup returns CDR1 SGHNT and CDR2 YYREEE (reference sequence). The CDR3 has 18 residues. The V segment lost 4 bases and the J segment 0 bases; nucleotides outside the gene matches: 6. Libraries were prepared by immunoSEQ multiplex PCR; TCRdb keeps only in-frame clonotypes and omits some of them. This sample carries roughly 2.4 million clones, around 95% of them seen once, and the ten largest clones take roughly 0.13%. This chain connects TRBV5-4 to TRBJ2-5; TRBD2 matches at 16 bases. Sequencing was carried out using naive CD4+ T cells sorted from blood. This sample's subset: CD45RA+ positively selected. This TCR derives from a man aged 18 to 30 in good health. CDR3 in amino acids: CASSRGLAGGKYQETQYF. The CDR3 bases are TGTGCCAGCAGCCGGGGACTAGCGGGAGGGAAGTACCAAGAGACCCAGTACTTC.